The clone carrying this T cell receptor beta chain was seen a few times. The antigen remains unidentified. The sample is drawn from a study of radiotherapy plus CTLA-4 blockade in lung cancer. Study context: Patients showed objective responses in roughly 18% of cases, and disease control was achieved by under 40%.

Study-wide findings and caveats: There was expansion of tumor-derived TCR clones in blood after radiotherapy plus ipilimumab. Dynamics of early blood T cell clones, together with interferon-beta, were reportedly the best predictors of response.

With ipilimumab providing CTLA-4 blockade, focal radiation was administered to patients who had chemo-refractory metastatic non-small-cell lung cancer. The protocol was immunoSEQ multiplex PCR, while the TCRdb copy is restricted to in-frame clones and leaves out a portion. The sample yields around 120,000 clones, roughly 74% seen once. V lost 1 base to trimming and J lost 7 bases, with 16 bases between them. This CDR3 is built from 15 residues. Germline V gene lookup returns CDR1 SQVTM and CDR2 ANQGSEA. Sample: peripheral blood, taken from a patient treated with radiotherapy plus ipilimumab. The receptor was isolated from a human donor with non-small cell lung cancer who had a partial response to radiotherapy plus ipilimumab. The chain recombines TRBV29-1 with TRBJ1-4; D is perhaps TRBD1 (6 bases). The CDR3, as DNA: TGCAGCGTTGAAGGGGTCGGGGGGCCGGGTGAAAAACTGTTTTTT. The encoded protein is CSVEGVGGPGEKLFF.